This T cell receptor beta chain was observed in a study of identical twins. The CDR3 extends over 14 amino acids. The V and J ends lost 5 bases and 5 bases, in that order; junction bases with no gene match: 6. Germline values: CDR1 SQVTM, CDR2 ANQGSEA. Study observations and caveats: Conclusions relied on cross-sectional statistical analysis, not following the same donors. Out-of-frame alpha sequences shared by twins were enriched for low generation probability.

About this clonotype: The antigen remains unidentified.

TCRdb reanalysed the 5' RACE reads using MiXCR and keeps one entry per CDR3 protein. Counted here are about 530,000 distinct CDR3 sequences, 13% to 15% occurring once; the ten biggest clones make up roughly 0.42%. The sample also formed part of further work on yellow fever vaccine responses in identical twins.

The source material was CD4+ T cells sorted from blood. This chain uses TRBV29-1 with TRBJ2-3; 11 bases are shared with TRBD2. The source is a woman in her late teens or twenties in good health. CDR3: CSVFSGLAGDTQYF. CDR3 DNA sequence: TGCAGCGTTTTCAGCGGACTAGCGGGAGATACGCAGTATTTT.